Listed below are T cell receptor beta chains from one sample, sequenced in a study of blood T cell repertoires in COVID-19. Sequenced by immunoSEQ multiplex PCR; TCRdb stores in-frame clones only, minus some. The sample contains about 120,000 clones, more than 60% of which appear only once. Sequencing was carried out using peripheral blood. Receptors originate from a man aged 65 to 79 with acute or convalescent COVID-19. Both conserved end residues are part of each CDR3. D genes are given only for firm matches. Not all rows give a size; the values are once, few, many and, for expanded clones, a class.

CDR3: CASSEGGGTVKAFF; DNA: TGTGCCAGCAGTGAAGGGGGAGGGACGGTGAAAGCTTTCTTT; size: once; D: .; V: TRBV6-1; J: TRBJ1-1
CDR3: CASSLATGSVSEAFF; DNA: TGCGCCAGCAGCTTGGCCACAGGGTCGGTTAGTGAAGCTTTCTTT; size: .; D: .; V: TRBV5-1; J: TRBJ1-1
CDR3: CASSRGRGNADYGYTF; DNA: TGCGCCAGCAGCCGGGGACGGGGGAACGCGGACTATGGCTACACCTTC; size: .; D: .; V: TRBV4-3; J: TRBJ1-2
CDR3: CASSEVEGGTIYF; DNA: TGTGCCAGCAGTGAAGTGGAGGGGGGGACCATATATTTT; size: few; D: .; V: TRBV6-1; J: TRBJ1-3
CDR3: CASSSQDLSNQPQHF; DNA: TGTGCCAGTAGTTCACAGGATCTTAGCAATCAGCCCCAGCATTTT; size: .; D: .; V: TRBV19; J: TRBJ1-5
CDR3: CASSQAQSGYEKLFF; DNA: TGCGCCAGCAGCCAAGCTCAATCGGGATATGAAAAACTGTTTTTT; size: few; D: .; V: TRBV4-3; J: TRBJ1-4
CDR3: CASSLEDSTYGYTF; DNA: TGTGCCAGCAGCTTAGAGGACAGTACCTATGGCTACACCTTC; size: .; D: .; V: TRBV13; J: TRBJ1-2
CDR3: CASSQDQGRGVSYGYTF; DNA: TGTGCCAGCAGCCAAGATCAGGGCAGGGGGGTTAGCTATGGCTACACCTTC; size: .; D: TRBD1; V: TRBV3-1/TRBV3-2; J: TRBJ1-2
CDR3: CASSRTGAGYEQYF; DNA: TGTGCCAGCAGCCGAACAGGGGCCGGCTACGAGCAGTACTTC; size: .; D: TRBD1; V: TRBV7-3; J: TRBJ2-7
CDR3: CARRQENYGYTF; DNA: TGTGCCAGACGACAGGAAAACTATGGCTACACCTTC; size: .; D: .; V: TRBV6-4; J: TRBJ1-2
CDR3: CASSVREGTEAFF; DNA: TGTGCCAGCAGTGTCAGGGAGGGGACTGAAGCTTTCTTT; size: .; D: .; V: TRBV2; J: TRBJ1-1
CDR3: CASSSRGTGNTIYF; DNA: TGTGCCAGCAGCTCCAGGGGAACTGGAAACACCATATATTTT; size: .; D: .; V: TRBV5-4; J: TRBJ1-3
CDR3: CASGPAGGGTGELFF; DNA: TGTGCCAGCGGCCCTGCCGGGGGTGGGACCGGGGAGCTGTTTTTT; size: .; D: .; V: TRBV7-9; J: TRBJ2-2
CDR3: CASSLTPSGGGGELFF; DNA: TGCGCCAGCAGCCTAACACCTAGCGGGGGTGGCGGGGAGCTGTTTTTT; size: .; D: TRBD2; V: TRBV5-1; J: TRBJ2-2
CDR3: CASSRGTVNNSPLHF; DNA: TGTGCCAGCAGCCGTGGGACAGTTAATAATTCACCCCTCCACTTT; size: .; D: TRBD1; V: TRBV6-5; J: TRBJ1-6
CDR3: CASSSGDFVDEQFF; DNA: TGCGCCAGCAGCTCGGGGGACTTTGTAGATGAGCAGTTCTTC; size: .; D: .; V: TRBV5-1; J: TRBJ2-1
CDR3: CSVAPGQSGNTIYF; DNA: TGCAGCGTCGCCCCGGGACAGAGTGGAAACACCATATATTTT; size: few; D: TRBD1; V: TRBV29-1; J: TRBJ1-3
CDR3: CAISESRDYEQYF; DNA: TGTGCCATCAGTGAGTCGAGGGACTACGAGCAGTACTTC; size: .; D: .; V: TRBV10-3; J: TRBJ2-7
CDR3: CASSPRVAGTSTDTQYF; DNA: TGTGCCAGCTCACCACGGGTAGCGGGGACTAGCACAGATACGCAGTATTTT; size: .; D: TRBD2; V: TRBV18; J: TRBJ2-3
CDR3: CASSPGHSGYGYTF; DNA: TGTGCCAGCTCACCAGGCCATTCGGGCTATGGCTACACCTTC; size: .; D: .; V: TRBV18; J: TRBJ1-2